This T cell receptor beta chain comes out of a study of T cell repertoires in cytomegalovirus infection (dated by TCRdb to between 2017 and 2020). Some background on the complete study: Donor HLA type was relevant to the analysis, as public TCR beta signatures indicated carriage of CMV infection together with the matching HLA type. Overall results and qualifications from the work: In the ex vivo response, HLA-C-restricted CMV-specific TCR beta clonotypes were dominant, and in two of eight donors the single most frequent clonotype came from this HLA-C-restricted group. In both this cohort and an independent cohort of some 380 donors, the cumulative frequency of public TCR beta family members distinguished carriers of CMV infection plus the relevant HLA type.

The sequencer listed for this sample is Illumina HiSeq 1500. TCRdb reprocessed the public reads (quality trimming at Q25 with fastp, clone calling with MiXCR) and kept in-frame beta chains. Rows are unified per CDR3 protein, each entry keeping the most common DNA and genes. The sample table holds 450,000 to 550,000 distinct CDR3 sequences, of which about 15% were seen once. The ten top clones hold 20% to 30% of the sample. This clonotype was seen a handful of times. The antigen this receptor binds is unknown. Base qualities are missing; no much larger clone stands one base away. This sequence was found in a human donor in good health (CMV status not recorded). Some clones in this sample may be carry-over from other donors' samples. Source material: CD8+ T cells from PBMCs.

The CDR3 reads CASSGTGPDTEAFF. The bases read TGTGCCAGCAGCGGGACAGGGCCCGACACTGAAGCTTTCTTT. The sequence links TRBV12-3 or TRBV12-4 to TRBJ1-1, and 9 bases in between align with TRBD1. Counted from cysteine to phenylalanine, this CDR3 has 14 amino acids. Just CDR3 DNA is preserved here, 42 bases in frame from base 1. V is pruned by 6 bases and J by 3 bases, leaving 5 bases of the junction without a gene match.